The present entry profiles one T cell receptor beta chain with its context. This record comes from a study of blood T cell repertoires in COVID-19. Study-wide context: Collection of acute and convalescent COVID-19 samples took place in the United States, Italy and Spain. Sample material is recorded as cDNA or gDNA derived from T cells, B-cell-depleted T cells, or PBMCs.

The V and J ends lost 3 bases and 5 bases, in that order; junction bases with no gene match: 3. CDR3 length equals 14 residues. Germline loops: CDR1 LGHDT, CDR2 YNNKEL (reference sequence). Assignment of participants to cohorts was predicated upon participant-reported clinical history. Original analysis: By means of reference gene primer amplification, nucleated cell counts were estimated. Sequencing used immunoSEQ multiplex PCR; TCRdb keeps in-frame clones, though not all of them. That table gives V, J and clone size, and the DNA gave D and trimming. The sample lists under 400,000 clones; around 86% were seen once.

The gene calls are TRBV3-1 (or the pseudogene TRBV3-2) and TRBJ2-3; 9 bases are a match to TRBD1. This clonotype originated in a woman in her thirties or forties with acute COVID-19. The sequenced sample consisted of PBMCs or T cells enriched from blood (not recorded which). CDR3 coding DNA: TGTGCCAGCAGCCAGGGACAGGGTCTAGATACGCAGTATTTT. Its translation is CASSQGQGLDTQYF.